The 4 T cell receptor beta chains below were found in one sample sequenced in a study of T cells expressing NK-cell markers. TCRdb re-analyzed the 5' RACE reads; it lists each CDR3 protein once, without DNA. The sample totals over 350,000 distinct CDR3 sequences. Sequencing was done on a sample of blood T cells: a sorted CD56 or NKG2C T cell subset, CD4+ or CD8+ T cells, or bulk PBMC T cells (not recorded which). These receptors all stem from a woman aged 45-60 years in good health.

The rearrangement links TRBV25-1 to TRBJ2-1; TCRdb outputs TRBD1, but without DNA this stays unchecked. The length of the CDR3 is 15 residues. Germline CDR1 is MGHDK and CDR2 is SYGVNS. The CDR3 reads CASGGREGSYNEQFF.

This sequence joins TRBV24-1 and TRBJ2-3; TCRdb picks TRBD1, but there is no DNA to check that call. Germline lookup yields CDR1 KGHDR and CDR2 SFDVKD. The CDR3 extends over 15 amino acids. CDR3 in amino acids: CATSGTGEGTDTQYF.

The chain joins TRBV7-3 to TRBJ2-6; TCRdb calls TRBD1, which cannot be checked without DNA. CDR3 length: 18 amino acids. The germline gives CDR1 SGHTA, CDR2 FQGTGA. CDR3 protein: CASSLTGASSSGANVLTF.

This chain links TRBV5-1 with TRBJ2-1. The CDR3 is made up of 14 amino acids. Germline V CDR1 and CDR2: SGHRS, YFSETQ. CDR3 residues: CASSQAKGYDEQFF.